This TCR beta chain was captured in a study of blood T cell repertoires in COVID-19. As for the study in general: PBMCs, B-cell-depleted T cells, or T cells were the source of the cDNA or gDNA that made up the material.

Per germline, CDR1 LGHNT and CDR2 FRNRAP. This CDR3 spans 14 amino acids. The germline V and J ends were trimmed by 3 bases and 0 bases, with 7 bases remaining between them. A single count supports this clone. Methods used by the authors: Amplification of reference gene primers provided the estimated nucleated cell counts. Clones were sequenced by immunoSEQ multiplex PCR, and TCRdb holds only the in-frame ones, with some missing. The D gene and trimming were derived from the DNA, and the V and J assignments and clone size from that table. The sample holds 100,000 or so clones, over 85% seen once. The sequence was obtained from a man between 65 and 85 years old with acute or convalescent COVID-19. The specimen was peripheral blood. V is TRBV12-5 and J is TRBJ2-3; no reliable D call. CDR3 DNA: TGTGCTAGTGGTTTAGCCCTGAGCACAGATACGCAGTATTTT. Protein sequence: CASGLALSTDTQYF. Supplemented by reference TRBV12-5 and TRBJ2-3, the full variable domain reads DARVTQTPRHKVTEMGQEVTMRCQPILGHNTVFWYRQTMMQGLELLAYFRNRAPLDDSGMPKDRFSAEMPDATLATLKIQPSEPRDSAVYFCASGLALSTDTQYFGPGTRLTVL.